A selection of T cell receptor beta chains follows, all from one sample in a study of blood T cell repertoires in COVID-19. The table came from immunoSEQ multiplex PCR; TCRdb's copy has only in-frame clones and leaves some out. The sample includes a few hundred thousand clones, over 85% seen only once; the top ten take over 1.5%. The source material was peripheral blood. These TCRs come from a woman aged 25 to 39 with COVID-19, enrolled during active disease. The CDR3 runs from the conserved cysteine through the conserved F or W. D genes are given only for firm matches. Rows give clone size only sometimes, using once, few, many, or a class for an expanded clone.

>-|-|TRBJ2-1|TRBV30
TGTGCCTGGAGTGTAGTCGGGGGCAATGAGCAGTTCTTC
CAWSVVGGNEQFF
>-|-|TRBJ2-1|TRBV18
TGTGCCAGCTCACCACGGGACTGGGCTGATGAGCAGTTCTTC
CASSPRDWADEQFF
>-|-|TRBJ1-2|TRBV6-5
TGTGCCAGCAGTCCCCAGGGGAGGGAAGGCTACACCTTC
CASSPQGREGYTF
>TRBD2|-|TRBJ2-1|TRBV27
TGTGCCAGCAGTATCCGGACTAGCGGTTACAATGAGCAGTTCTTC
CASSIRTSGYNEQFF
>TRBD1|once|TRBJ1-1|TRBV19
TGTGCCAGTAGTAAGGGACAGTTTCCTTTCTTT
CASSKGQFPFF
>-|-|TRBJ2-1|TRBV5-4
TGTGCCAGCAATGGGGGGACGGGGAGGAGCTCCTACAATGAGCAGTTCTTC
CASNGGTGRSSYNEQFF
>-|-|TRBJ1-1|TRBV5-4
TGTGCCAGCAGCTTTGACGAAGGGGTTACGGGAGCTTTCTTT
CASSFDEGVTGAFF
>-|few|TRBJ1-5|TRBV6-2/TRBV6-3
TGTGCCAGCAGTTACTCCCAGATGGGCAGTAGCAATCAGCCCCAGCATTTT
CASSYSQMGSSNQPQHF
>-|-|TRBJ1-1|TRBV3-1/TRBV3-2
TGTGCCAGCAGCCAAGATTGGAGGGGAACTGAAGCTTTCTTT
CASSQDWRGTEAFF
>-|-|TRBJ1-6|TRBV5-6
TGTGCCAGCAGCTTATTCGGTGCGGGTAATTCACCCCTCCACTTT
CASSLFGAGNSPLHF
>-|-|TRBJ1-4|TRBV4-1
TGCGCCAGCAGTTCGGGGGGGGGAGCTAATGAAAAACTGTTTTTT
CASSSGGGANEKLFF
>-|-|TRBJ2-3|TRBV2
TGTGCCAGCAGTGAAGCCAGATCCACAGATACGCAGTATTTT
CASSEARSTDTQYF
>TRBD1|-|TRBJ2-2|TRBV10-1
TGCGCCAGCAGCGGGACAGGGGTCACCGGGGAGCTGTTTTTT
CASSGTGVTGELFF
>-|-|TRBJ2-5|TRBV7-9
TGTGCCAGCAGCTTATCTTTAGCCTCTCAAGAGACCCAGTACTTC
CASSLSLASQETQYF